A single sample gave rise to the 26 T cell receptor beta chains below, sequenced in a study of T cells in narcolepsy. Method: immunoSEQ multiplex PCR; TCRdb's copy keeps in-frame clones and lacks some. The sample shows some 30,000 clones, about 76% of them seen only once. The sequenced sample consisted of CD45RA- memory CD4+ T cells from PBMCs. The receptors were sampled from a human donor with narcolepsy.

Only a few counts were recorded for this clone. The chain joins TRBV14 to TRBJ1-2; a weak D match, TRBD1 (6 bases). The CDR3 totals 13 residues. V was cut by 5 bases and J by 8 bases, with 15 bases left in between. The germline V gene has CDR1 SGHDN and CDR2 FVKESK. The CDR3 loop reads CASSVGGQGGYTF. In DNA, the CDR3 is TGTGCCAGCAGCGTCGGGGGCCAGGGGGGCTACACCTTC.

Concerning this clone: One end of the junction does not line up with germline, which may come from a read error. The CDR3 protein is CASSDPTGTSAPSLIF. CDR3 DNA: TGCGCCAGCAGTGATCCCACCGGGACTAGCGCCCCGTCATTGATCTTC. J is TRBJ2-1 and V is TRBV10-1, with TRBD2 identical over 10 bases. Germline V lookup: CDR1 WNHNN, CDR2 SYGVQD (reference sequence). The CDR3 covers 16 residues.

The V and J genes are TRBV7-6 and TRBJ2-3; the D gene is possibly TRBD2 (6 bases). V was cut by 2 bases and J by 5 bases, with 14 bases left in between. The length of the CDR3 is 15 residues. The germline gives CDR1 SGHVS, CDR2 FNYEAQ. In DNA, the CDR3 is TGTGCCAGCAGCTTAAGGAGGGAGATAGGAGATACGCAGTATTTT. Protein product: CASSLRREIGDTQYF.

This clone was picked up a small number of times. The V gene is TRBV5-1, the J gene TRBJ2-7, with 8 positions matching TRBD1. Germline V gives CDR1 SGHRS, CDR2 YFSETQ. V shed 1 base, J shed 3 bases, and the junction held 6 bases outside the gene matches. This CDR3 comprises 15 residues. The CDR3 spells CASSLSGTGGYEQYF. CDR3 in DNA: TGCGCCAGCAGCTTGTCCGGGACAGGTGGCTACGAGCAGTACTTC.

The rearrangement joins TRBV7-3 to TRBJ1-6; no firm D call. CDR1 SGHTA and CDR2 FQGTGA come from the germline V gene. V lost 4 bases and J 7 bases, leaving 8 bases between the germline ends. CDR3 size: 13 residues. CDR3 sequence (DNA): TGTGCCAGCAGCTCTGGATTGAATTCACCCCTCCACTTT. Translated: CASSSGLNSPLHF.

DNA for the CDR3: TGTGCCAGTAGCACGTCGAATCTAGGTCAGCCCCAGCATTTT. Translated, it gives CASSTSNLGQPQHF. The chain recombines TRBV19 with TRBJ1-5; no clear D gene. V lost 6 bases to trimming and J lost 6 bases, with 15 bases between them. Germline V CDR1 and CDR2: LNHDA, SQIVND (reference sequence). The CDR3 runs 14 residues. Variable domain in full (rest from reference TRBV19 and TRBJ1-5): DGGITQSPKYLFRKEGQNVTLSCEQNLNHDAMYWYRQDPGQGLRLIYYSQIVNDFQKGDIAEGYSVSREKKESFPLTVTSAQKNPTAFYLCASSTSNLGQPQHFGDGTRLSIL.

This clone was found a few times. V gene TRBV29-1 combines with J gene TRBJ2-7, with D possibly being TRBD2 (5 bases). This CDR3 has 12 amino acids. Between the trimmed V and J ends, which lost 4 bases and 5 bases, there was a span of 12 bases. Germline loops: CDR1 SQVTM, CDR2 ANQGSEA. CDR3 DNA: TGCAGCGTTGCCTGGGTCGGGGACGAGCAGTACTTC. Its protein product is CSVAWVGDEQYF.

The J gene is TRBJ2-5, the V gene TRBV10-3; D is perhaps TRBD2 (6 bases). From germline, CDR1 is ENHRY and CDR2 SYGVKD. The length of the CDR3 is 15 residues. Trimming removed 2 bases from V and 1 base from J, with 11 bases in between. The CDR3 nucleotides read TGTGCCATCAGTGAGCCGGGACTGCCCCAAGAGACCCAGTACTTC. This encodes CAISEPGLPQETQYF.

This clone was observed a handful of times. This chain joins TRBV28 and TRBJ2-5; TRBD1 agrees at 9 bases. The J segment lost 13 bases and the V segment lost 4 bases, leaving 16 bases of the junction unmatched. Germline assignment: CDR1 MDHEN and CDR2 SYDVKM. CDR3 size: 15 residues. CDR3 bases: TGTGCCAGCAGTTCGAGGACAGGGGCCGGAACCGTACCGTACTTC. Its translation: CASSSRTGAGTVPYF.

CDR3 bases: TGTGCCAGCAGCCTCCTCACGGTACCAAACTACGAGCAGTACTTC. It codes for CASSLLTVPNYEQYF. The chain has TRBV11-1 and TRBJ2-7, with no clear D. The CDR3 loop spans 15 amino acids. Germline V lookup: CDR1 SGHAT, CDR2 FQDESV (reference sequence). The V end was cut by 5 bases, the J end by 3 bases, with 17 bases between.

The chain uses TRBV28 and TRBJ1-5; no reliable D call. V dropped 4 bases and J dropped 3 bases, with 13 bases sitting between them. The CDR3 sequence is 15 residues long. Germline values: CDR1 MDHEN, CDR2 SYDVKM. The CDR3 loop is CASSSRPGPNQPQHF. The CDR3 nucleotides are TGTGCCAGCAGTTCCCGGCCAGGCCCCAATCAGCCCCAGCATTTT.

The J gene is TRBJ2-7, the V gene TRBV28, with D possibly being TRBD1 or TRBD2 (5 bases each). The V end was cut by 8 bases, the J end by 3 bases, with 14 bases between. The CDR3 totals 13 residues. Germline V gene data show CDR1 as MDHEN and CDR2 as SYDVKM. The CDR3 DNA reads TGTGCCAGCGTAGTAGCGAGGGGCTACGAGCAGTACTTC. This gives the protein CASVVARGYEQYF.

The J gene is TRBJ2-2, the V gene TRBV7-6, with D perhaps given as TRBD1 or TRBD2 (5 bases each). The CDR3 sequence is 13 residues long. Germline lookup yields CDR1 SGHVS and CDR2 FNYEAQ. The V end was cut by 5 bases, the J end by 6 bases, with 10 bases between. The CDR3 bases are TGTGCCAGCAGCCCTCTGGGGGCCGGGGAGCTGTTTTTT. This translates into CASSPLGAGELFF.

V and J are TRBV7-2 and TRBJ2-1, with D maybe TRBD1 (6 bases). Germline V lookup: CDR1 SGHTA, CDR2 FQGNSA. V was shortened by 9 bases and J by 4 bases, with 16 bases between the two germline ends. The CDR3 covers 14 residues. CDR3 coding DNA: TGTGCCAGTACCCACCGGGACACTTACAATGAGCAGTTCTTC. This translates into CASTHRDTYNEQFF.

The rearrangement uses TRBV7-9 and TRBJ1-5; 9 positions agree with TRBD1. The CDR3 sequence is 15 residues long. J gave up 5 bases and V 6 bases, and 8 bases lay outside the gene matches. Looked up from germline, CDR1 is SEHNR and CDR2 is FQNEAQ (reference sequence). CDR3 residues: CASSLTGGSYQPQHF. The CDR3, as DNA: TGTGCCAGCAGTCTCACAGGGGGCTCTTATCAGCCCCAGCATTTT.

The chain carries TRBV21-1 and TRBJ1-3. TRBV21-1 is designated a pseudogene. This CDR3 region has 17 residues. The CDR3, as DNA: TGTGCCAGCAGAATGGGATTAGCTACAAACGCACGAAACACCATATATTTT. Translation: CASRMGLATNARNTIYF.

The CDR3: CATSRERTSGIRADTQYF. CDR3 in DNA: TGTGCCACCAGCAGAGAGCGGACTAGCGGGATTCGCGCAGATACGCAGTATTTT. V and J are TRBV15 and TRBJ2-3, with 12 nucleotides matching TRBD2. With 0 bases clipped from V and 4 bases from J, the junction kept 8 bases outside the gene matches. CDR3 length equals 18 residues. Germline CDR1 is LNHNV and CDR2 is YYDKDF (reference sequence).

For the CDR3, the DNA is TGCGCCAGCAGCTTGGATGGACAGGGCGTGGGGGAGACCCAGTACTTC. It is translated as CASSLDGQGVGETQYF. The V gene is TRBV5-1, the J gene TRBJ2-5; TRBD1 agrees at 8 bases. V shed 0 bases and J 5 bases; nucleotides not matched to a gene: 9. From germline, CDR1 is SGHRS and CDR2 YFSETQ. This CDR3 comprises 16 residues.

The chain is built from TRBV28 and TRBJ1-6; D gene ambiguous. Trimming cost V 5 bases and J 7 bases, with 12 bases left between them. CDR3 length: 14 amino acids. Germline CDR1 and CDR2: MDHEN and SYDVKM. The CDR3 loop is CASSRLRGNSPLHF. The CDR3 nucleotides are TGTGCCAGCAGTCGCCTTCGAGGGAATTCACCCCTCCACTTT.

The sample holds a few counts of this clone. Here the CDR3 reads CASSPDLSEQYF. CDR3 in DNA: TGCGCCAGCAGCCCGGACCTAAGCGAGCAGTACTTC. The chain couples TRBV5-1 to TRBJ2-7; D is ambiguous. CDR1 and CDR2 (germline): SGHRS, YFSETQ. This CDR3 comprises 12 residues. Deletions cut 4 bases from V and 6 bases from J, with 11 bases between.

The rearrangement uses TRBV7-6 and TRBJ2-2; D ambiguous. This CDR3 has 15 amino acids. V lost 1 base and J 3 bases, leaving 9 bases between the germline ends. The germline gives CDR1 SGHVS, CDR2 FNYEAQ. The CDR3 bases are TGTGCCAGCAGCTTAGGAAATCTCCACACCGGGGAGCTGTTTTTT. This translates into CASSLGNLHTGELFF. Drawing the rest from reference TRBV7-6 and TRBJ2-2, the complete variable domain is GAGVSQSPRYKVTKRGQDVALRCDPISGHVSLYWYRQALGQGPEFLTYFNYEAQQDKSGLPNDRFSAERPEGSISTLTIQRTEQRDSAMYRCASSLGNLHTGELFFGEGSRLTVL.

This chain uses TRBV11-3 with TRBJ1-1, with D hard to call. The germline V gene has CDR1 SGHNT and CDR2 YENEEA. The CDR3 consists of 12 residues. V dropped 4 bases and J dropped 7 bases, with 10 bases sitting between them. This CDR3 is CASSSAGIEAFF. The CDR3 coding sequence is TGTGCCAGCAGCTCGGCTGGAATTGAAGCTTTCTTT.

J is TRBJ2-3 and V is TRBV7-6, with 7 bases aligning to TRBD2. Trimming removed 1 base from V and 1 base from J; junction bases left unmatched: 11. This CDR3 is built from 18 residues. Germline lookup yields CDR1 SGHVS and CDR2 FNYEAQ. The CDR3 reads CASSLEAGGSRGTDTQYF. In nucleotides, the CDR3 is TGTGCCAGCAGCTTAGAGGCGGGCGGGAGTAGGGGCACAGATACGCAGTATTTT.

The rearrangement links TRBV5-1 to TRBJ1-4; no firm D call. Germline V gene sequence: CDR1 SGHRS, CDR2 YFSETQ. This CDR3 is built from 13 residues. V was shortened by 0 bases and J by 2 bases, with 2 bases between the two germline ends. CDR3 DNA sequence: TGCGCCAGCAGCTTGGTTACTAATGAAAAACTGTTTTTT. Its translation: CASSLVTNEKLFF.

The table lists this clone with a count of one. V and J are TRBV5-1 and TRBJ2-1; perhaps TRBD2 as D (6 bases). The CDR3 consists of 13 residues. With 6 bases removed from V and 11 bases from J, the gap between germline ends came to 18 bases. The germline CDR1 and CDR2 sequences are SGHRS and YFSETQ. CDR3 region: CASTLAGLGKQFF. In DNA form, the CDR3 reads TGCGCCAGCACCCTGGCGGGGCTAGGAAAGCAGTTCTTC.

The chain is built from TRBV29-1 and TRBJ1-4; TRBD1 might be the D (5 bases). Trimming left V 6 bases short and J 7 bases short, with 15 bases between. The germline CDR1 and CDR2 sequences are SQVTM and ANQGSEA. The CDR3 is 13 amino acids. CDR3 protein: CSVGDGGSEKLFF. Written as DNA, the CDR3 is TGCAGCGTGGGGGACGGGGGGAGTGAAAAACTGTTTTTT. The whole variable domain, filled in from reference TRBV29-1 and TRBJ1-4, reads SAVISQKPSRDICQRGTSLTIQCQVDSQVTMMFWYRQQPGQSLTLIATANQGSEATYESGFVIDKFPISRPNLTFSTLTVSNMSPEDSSIYLCSVGDGGSEKLFFGSGTQLSVL.